The present T cell receptor (beta chain) was sequenced within a study of blood T cell repertoires in COVID-19. The CDR3 is 15 amino acids. The V gene's germline CDR1 is MNHEY and CDR2 SVGAGI. After removal of 7 bases from V and 4 bases from J, the junction contained 12 bases not matched to a gene. Using immunoSEQ multiplex PCR, the repertoire was profiled, and TCRdb retains in-frame clones only, with some absent. The sample includes about 250,000 clones, about four fifths of them seen just once. The rearrangement uses TRBV6-5 and TRBJ1-1; 7 bases align to TRBD1. The TCR originated in a woman in her thirties or forties who had recovered from COVID-19. The sequenced sample was peripheral blood. CDR3 nucleotides: TGTGCCAGCACCGAGGGGGGCAGGGGGTTCACTGAAGCTTTCTTT. Amino acids: CASTEGGRGFTEAFF.